The 6 T cell receptor beta chains below come from one sample, sequenced in a study of identical twins. Using its own MiXCR run on the 5' RACE reads, TCRdb lists one record per CDR3 protein. The repertoire holds around 1.7 million distinct CDR3 sequences, with under 35% as singletons. Material: cord blood. These receptors were collected from a newborn girl in good health.

Worth noting for this clonotype: Relative to the germline gene, one junction end is altered; a read error may explain this. The rearrangement links TRBV29-1 to TRBJ2-6; 8 nucleotides match TRBD1. CDR1 SQVTM and CDR2 ANQGSEA come from the germline V gene. CDR3 length equals 15 residues. CDR3 coding DNA: TGCGGCGTCCATATTGACAGGGGAGGGGCCAACGTCCTGACTTTC. Protein sequence: CGVHIDRGGANVLTF.

This clonotype was found a few times. This chain links TRBV10-3 with TRBJ2-7, with 8 bases matching TRBD1. The CDR3 spans 11 residues. J lost 5 bases, V lost 7 bases, and 1 base had no gene match. Germline lookup yields CDR1 ENHRY and CDR2 SYGVKD. CDR3 DNA: TGTGCCATCAAACAGGGGGACGAGCAGTACTTC. Protein product: CAIKQGDEQYF.

In the case of this clonotype: A junction end diverges from the germline sequence, so it may reflect a read error. The chain couples TRBV7-2 to TRBJ1-4; unclear D gene. The CDR3 runs 14 residues. In germline, CDR1 is SGHTA, CDR2 FQGNSA. For the CDR3, the DNA is TGTGCCGGCAGCTTCATTCGGTCGAATGAAAAACTGTTTTTT. Amino acid sequence: CAGSFIRSNEKLFF.

This clonotype was detected a few times. This chain uses TRBV7-2 with TRBJ1-5; 7 bases align to TRBD1. The CDR3 runs 14 residues. CDR1 and CDR2 from the germline V gene are SGHTA and FQGNSA. V shed 3 bases, J shed 7 bases, and the junction held 6 bases outside the gene matches. This CDR3 reads CASSLGTVKQPQHF. CDR3 coding DNA: TGTGCCAGCAGCTTGGGGACAGTAAAACAGCCCCAGCATTTT.

To note about this clonotype: One end of the junction does not line up with germline, which may come from a read error. The chain links TRBV27 to TRBJ2-3, with 11 bases that match TRBD2. The CDR3 loop spans 17 amino acids. Germline CDR1 is MNHEY and CDR2 is SMNVEV (reference sequence). The CDR3 sequence: CAGSQRLAGLGTDTQYF. The CDR3, as DNA: TGTGCCGGCAGTCAACGACTAGCGGGACTGGGTACAGATACGCAGTATTTT.

On this clonotype: One end of the junction is discordant with germline, which a read error may explain. The chain is built from TRBV7-2 and TRBJ2-5; possibly TRBD1 or TRBD2 for D (5 bases each). This CDR3 is built from 13 residues. The V gene's germline CDR1 is SGHTA and CDR2 FQGNSA. CDR3 region: CASSWGPEDTQYF. CDR3 DNA: TGTGCCAGCAGCTGGGGACCGGAAGATACCCAGTACTTC.